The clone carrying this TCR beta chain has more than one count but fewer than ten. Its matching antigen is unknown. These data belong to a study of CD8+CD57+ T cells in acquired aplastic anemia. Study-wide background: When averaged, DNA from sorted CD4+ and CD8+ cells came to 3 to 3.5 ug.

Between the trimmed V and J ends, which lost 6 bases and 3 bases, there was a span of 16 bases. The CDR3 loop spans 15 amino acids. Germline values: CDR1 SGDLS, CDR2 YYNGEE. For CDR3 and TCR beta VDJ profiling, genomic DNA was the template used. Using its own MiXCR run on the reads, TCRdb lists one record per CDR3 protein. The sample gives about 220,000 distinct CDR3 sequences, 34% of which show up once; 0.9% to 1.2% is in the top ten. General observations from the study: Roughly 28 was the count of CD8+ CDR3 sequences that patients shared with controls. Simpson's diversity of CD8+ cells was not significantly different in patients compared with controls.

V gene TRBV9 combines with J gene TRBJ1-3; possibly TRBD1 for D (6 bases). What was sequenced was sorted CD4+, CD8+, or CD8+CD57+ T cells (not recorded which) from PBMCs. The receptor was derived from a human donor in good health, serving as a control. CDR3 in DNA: TGTGCCAGCAAGGCGGGGACATATAATGGAAACACCATATATTTT. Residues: CASKAGTYNGNTIYF.